This TCR beta chain originates from a study of cytomegalovirus exposure and HLA in healthy donors. Across the whole study: An earlier analysis found some 120 million unique TCR beta sequences from about 190 million T cells.

This clone was picked up a small number of times. No antigen is known for it. Study-level points and caveats: Likely technical artifact: a cluster of highly shared sequence variants. Links to common viral pathogens appeared, in a later analysis, for several of the most significant clusters.

The CDR3 loop spans 17 amino acids. Germline V gene sequence: CDR1 ENHRY, CDR2 SYGVKD. With V trimmed by 6 bases and J by 4 bases, 14 bases remained unmatched. 13 Jbeta primers and 60 Vbeta primers were used for the PCR. This table comes from immunoSEQ multiplex PCR, and its TCRdb copy is limited to in-frame clones, with some not included. The sample comprises 95,000 to 100,000 clones, approximately 72% of which are singletons, and roughly 2% rests with the top ten. Whereas donors were nominally healthy upon sampling, unrecorded immune exposures were probable. The sample was PBMCs. The rearrangement uses TRBV10-3 and TRBJ2-3, with 9 positions matching TRBD2. The origin of this receptor is a woman in her forties in good health and CMV-seronegative. CDR3 amino acids: CAISYALVSGGADTQYF. CDR3 nucleotide sequence: TGTGCCATCAGCTACGCCCTGGTTAGCGGGGGCGCAGATACGCAGTATTTT.